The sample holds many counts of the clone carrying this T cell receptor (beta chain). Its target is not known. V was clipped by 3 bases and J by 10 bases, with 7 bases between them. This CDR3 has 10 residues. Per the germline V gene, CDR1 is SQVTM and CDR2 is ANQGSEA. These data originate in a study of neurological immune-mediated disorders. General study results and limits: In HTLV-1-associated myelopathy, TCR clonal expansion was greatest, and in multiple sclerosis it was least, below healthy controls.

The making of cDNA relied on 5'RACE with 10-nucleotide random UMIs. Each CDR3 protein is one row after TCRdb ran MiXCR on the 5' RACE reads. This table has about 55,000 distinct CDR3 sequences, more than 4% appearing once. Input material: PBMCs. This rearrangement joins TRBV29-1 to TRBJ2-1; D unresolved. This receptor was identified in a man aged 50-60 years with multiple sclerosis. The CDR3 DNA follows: TGCAGCGTTGAGTTAGGAGAGCAGTTCTTC. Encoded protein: CSVELGEQFF.